These 4 T cell receptor beta chains were all obtained from the same sample, sequenced in a study of beta chain features in type 1 diabetes. Study results and limitations: Significant though moderate, a shortening of TCRB CDR3s appeared in all four CD4+ subsets of Type 1 diabetes patients.

Their specific antigens are unknown. Expressed TCRB transcripts got sequenced, as all isolated RNA was reverse transcribed. Method: immunoSEQ multiplex PCR; TCRdb's copy keeps in-frame clones and lacks some. The sample comprises over 150,000 clones, over 9% of which are singletons, and more than 0.45% rests with the top ten. Sequences were obtained from central memory CD4+ T cells from blood. The source is a man aged 30 to 45 with type 1 diabetes.

The rearrangement links TRBV11-1 to TRBJ2-1; TRBD2 might be the D (6 bases). CDR1 is SGHAT and CDR2 is FQDESV in the germline V gene (reference sequence). The CDR3 is 14 residues long. Trimming took 3 bases from V and 6 from J, leaving 12 bases between them. The CDR3 sequence: CASSFSPSANEQFF. The CDR3 DNA reads as TGTGCCAGCAGCTTCTCTCCTAGCGCCAATGAGCAGTTCTTC.

This clone has more than one count but fewer than ten. The chain has TRBV28 and TRBJ1-4; 7 bases are shared with TRBD1. Germline trimming cut 5 bases from V and 6 bases from J; bases unmatched to any gene: 9. This CDR3 has 15 amino acids. CDR1 MDHEN and CDR2 SYDVKM come from the germline V gene. CDR3 sequence (DNA): TGTGCCAGCAGTCCCGAACAGGGGAAATATGAAAAACTGTTTTTT. As protein: CASSPEQGKYEKLFF.

This clone occurred a few times. Germline is not matched at one junction end, which may reflect a read error. This chain connects TRBV7-9 to TRBJ2-5; no reliable D call. There are 16 residues in the CDR3. CDR1 SEHNR and CDR2 FQNEAQ come from the germline V gene (reference sequence). Written as DNA, the CDR3 is TGCGCCAGCAGCCAAGACACCGCCACAGACCAAGAGACCCAGTACTTC. This sequence encodes CASSQDTATDQETQYF.

This clone turned up a few times. The chain couples TRBV27 to TRBJ2-6; 7 positions agree with TRBD1. The V segment lost 7 bases and the J segment 2 bases; nucleotides outside the gene matches: 8. CDR1 is MNHEY and CDR2 is SMNVEV in the germline V gene (reference sequence). CDR3 length: 16 residues. CDR3: CASTPKGAPGANVLTF. CDR3 sequence (DNA): TGTGCCAGCACCCCCAAGGGGGCACCTGGGGCCAACGTCCTGACTTTC.